The 13 T cell receptor beta chains in this list originate from one sample, sequenced in a study of T cell changes during pregnancy in multiple sclerosis. This table comes from immunoSEQ multiplex PCR, and its TCRdb copy is limited to in-frame clones, with some not included. This repertoire shows tens of thousands of clones, about 94% found once; its top ten account for more than 3%. The input for sequencing was CD8+ T cells from peripheral blood mononuclear cells, taken after pregnancy. The receptor source for this set is a female donor with multiple sclerosis, enrolled in a pregnancy study.

The chain combines TRBV27 with TRBJ2-7; 13 positions agree with TRBD2. The CDR3 loop spans 15 amino acids. After removal of 5 bases from V and 2 bases from J, the junction contained 3 bases not matched to a gene. Germline CDR1 MNHEY, CDR2 SMNVEV (reference sequence). CDR3 region: CASSLGTSGTYEQYF. The CDR3 region has the DNA TGTGCCAGCAGTCTTGGGACTAGCGGGACCTACGAGCAGTACTTC.

The genes are TRBV10-3 and TRBJ2-7; the D gene is possibly TRBD1 (5 bases). Trimming pared 0 bases from V and 5 bases from J, leaving 8 bases between. This CDR3 has 13 residues. Germline assignment: CDR1 ENHRY and CDR2 SYGVKD. CDR3 region: CAISESKGNEQYF. CDR3 DNA: TGTGCCATCAGTGAGTCGAAGGGGAACGAGCAGTACTTC.

This clone is classed as medium-sized. This chain links TRBV6-6 with TRBJ2-7, with D tentatively TRBD2 (6 bases). The CDR3 runs to 16 residues. V dropped 1 base and J dropped 3 bases, with 16 bases sitting between them. Germline CDR1 reads MNHNY; CDR2 reads SVGAGI (reference sequence). The CDR3 bases are TGTGCCAGCAGTTACTATAGTCGCAGGGAGGACTACGAGCAGTACTTC. Translated: CASSYYSRREDYEQYF.

This chain connects TRBV28 to TRBJ2-7, with 9 bases lining up with TRBD2. The ends lost 7 bases at V and 4 bases at J; junction bases unmatched: 11. The germline gives CDR1 MDHEN, CDR2 SYDVKM. CDR3 length: 15 residues. The DNA for the CDR3 is TGTGCCAGCACTCATCCCGGGACTAGCAAGTACGAGCAGTACTTC. Its protein product is CASTHPGTSKYEQYF.

This chain connects TRBV7-9 to TRBJ1-1, with TRBD1 matching 9 bases. CDR1 and CDR2 (germline): SEHNR, FQNEAQ (reference sequence). The CDR3 contains 14 residues. The trim removed 11 bases at V and 6 bases at J, leaving 13 bases unmatched. The CDR3 region has the DNA TGTGCCTTTACAGGGGGCGAGTTTACCGCTGAAGCTTTCTTT. This encodes CAFTGGEFTAEAFF.

This clone was observed a single time. The chain is built from TRBV18 and TRBJ2-1, with 10 bases identical to TRBD2. The CDR3 runs to 15 residues. Germline-derived CDR1 and CDR2 are KGHSH and LQKENI. V dropped 3 bases and J dropped 6; count of bases not matched to a gene: 5. DNA of the CDR3: TGTGCCAGCTCACCCCCCAGCGGGGGGGCCAATGAGCAGTTCTTC. Encoded protein: CASSPPSGGANEQFF.

This clone has only one observation. The chain is built from TRBV5-1 and TRBJ1-1; TRBD1 agrees at 10 bases. The length of the CDR3 is 15 residues. V was clipped by 5 bases and J by 3 bases; unmatched bases: 7. Germline CDR1 and CDR2: SGHRS and YFSETQ. The CDR3 here is CASSFTGTGDTEAFF. The CDR3 region has the DNA TGCGCCAGCAGTTTTACCGGGACAGGGGACACTGAAGCTTTCTTT.

V usage is TRBV29-1 and J usage is TRBJ1-2; the D gene is possibly TRBD1 (5 bases). This CDR3 is built from 15 residues. Between the trimmed V and J ends, which lost 1 base and 4 bases, there was a span of 16 bases. Germline V gives CDR1 SQVTM, CDR2 ANQGSEA. CDR3 bases: TGCAGCGTTGAAGCACGGGCCAGGGATACCTATGGCTACACCTTC. Amino acid sequence: CSVEARARDTYGYTF. The variable domain in full, completed from reference TRBV29-1 and TRBJ1-2, reads SAVISQKPSRDICQRGTSLTIQCQVDSQVTMMFWYRQQPGQSLTLIATANQGSEATYESGFVIDKFPISRPNLTFSTLTVSNMSPEDSSIYLCSVEARARDTYGYTFGSGTRLTVV.

The rearrangement joins TRBV7-6 to TRBJ2-1; TRBD2 matches 12 bases. Germline V gives CDR1 SGHVS, CDR2 FNYEAQ. The CDR3 is made up of 16 amino acids. The J segment lost 8 bases and the V segment lost 2 bases, leaving 7 bases of the junction unmatched. The chain's CDR3 is CASSLPASGGADEQFF. The CDR3 DNA is TGTGCCAGCAGCTTACCCGCTAGCGGGGGGGCGGATGAGCAGTTCTTC.

The rearrangement links TRBV2 to TRBJ2-7; 11 bases fit TRBD1. J lost 4 bases, V lost 7 bases, and 3 bases had no gene match. Germline CDR1 and CDR2: SNHLY and FYNNEI. The CDR3 loop spans 13 amino acids. The CDR3 DNA follows: TGTGCCAGCATCGGACAGGGGGCTTACGAGCAGTACTTC. Its protein is CASIGQGAYEQYF.

The CDR3 sequence: CASSQAGPNTEAFF. The CDR3, as DNA: TGTGCCAGCAGTCAGGCGGGACCGAACACTGAAGCTTTCTTT. The rearrangement joins TRBV6-6 to TRBJ1-1; TRBD1 is a possible D gene (5 bases). Trimming removed 5 bases at V and 1 base at J, with 11 bases between. CDR3 length: 14 residues. Germline assignment: CDR1 MNHNY and CDR2 SVGAGI (reference sequence).

The chain joins TRBV12-5 to TRBJ1-1; D possibly corresponds to TRBD1 (5 bases). The V gene's germline CDR1 is LGHNT and CDR2 FRNRAP. Deletions cut 0 bases from V and 3 bases from J, with 14 bases between. CDR3 length: 16 amino acids. The CDR3 DNA reads as TGTGCTAGTGGTTTGGTACCGGGGGTGGGGTACACTGAAGCTTTCTTT. It codes for CASGLVPGVGYTEAFF. The whole variable domain, filled in from reference TRBV12-5 and TRBJ1-1, reads DARVTQTPRHKVTEMGQEVTMRCQPILGHNTVFWYRQTMMQGLELLAYFRNRAPLDDSGMPKDRFSAEMPDATLATLKIQPSEPRDSAVYFCASGLVPGVGYTEAFFGQGTRLTVV.

The chain uses TRBV5-1 and TRBJ2-2; 7 nucleotides match TRBD1. This CDR3 has 16 residues. J lost 7 bases, V lost 4 bases, and 13 bases had no gene match. Germline CDR1 reads SGHRS; CDR2 reads YFSETQ. In DNA, the CDR3 is TGCGCCAGCAGCGCTTTAGGGGGCTCCCCTGGCGGGGAGCTGTTTTTT. This codes for CASSALGGSPGGELFF.